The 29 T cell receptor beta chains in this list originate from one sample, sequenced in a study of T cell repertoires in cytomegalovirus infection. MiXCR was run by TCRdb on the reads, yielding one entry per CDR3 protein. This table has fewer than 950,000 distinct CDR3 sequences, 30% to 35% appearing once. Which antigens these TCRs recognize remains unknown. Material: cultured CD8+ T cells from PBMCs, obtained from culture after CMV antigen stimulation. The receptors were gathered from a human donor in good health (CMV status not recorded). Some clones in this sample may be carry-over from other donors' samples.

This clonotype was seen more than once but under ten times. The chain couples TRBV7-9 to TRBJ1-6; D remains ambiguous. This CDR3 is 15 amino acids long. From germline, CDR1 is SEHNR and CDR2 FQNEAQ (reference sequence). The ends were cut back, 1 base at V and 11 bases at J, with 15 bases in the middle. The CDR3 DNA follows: TGTGCCAGCAGCTTAGGGTTCCCGGGTTCGACACCCCTCCACTTT. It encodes CASSLGFPGSTPLHF.

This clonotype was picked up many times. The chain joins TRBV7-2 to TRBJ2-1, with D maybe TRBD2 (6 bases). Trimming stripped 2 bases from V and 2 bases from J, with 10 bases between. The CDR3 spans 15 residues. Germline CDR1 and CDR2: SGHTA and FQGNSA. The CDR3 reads CASSLRDWAYNEQFF. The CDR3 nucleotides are TGTGCCAGCAGCTTAAGGGACTGGGCCTACAATGAGCAGTTCTTC.

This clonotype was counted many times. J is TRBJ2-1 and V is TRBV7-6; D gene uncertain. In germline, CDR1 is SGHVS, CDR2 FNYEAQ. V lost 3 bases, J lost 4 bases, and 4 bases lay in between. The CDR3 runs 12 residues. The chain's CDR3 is CASSFEYNEQFF. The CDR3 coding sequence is TGTGCCAGCAGCTTCGAATACAATGAGCAGTTCTTC.

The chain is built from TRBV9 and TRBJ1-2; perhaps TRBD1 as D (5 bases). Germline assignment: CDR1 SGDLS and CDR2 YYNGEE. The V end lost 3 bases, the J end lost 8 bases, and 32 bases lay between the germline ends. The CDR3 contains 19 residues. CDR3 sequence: CASSGQTESDSLYRWGYTF. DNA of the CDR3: TGTGCCAGCAGCGGACAGACAGAATCCGATTCACTCTACAGGTGGGGCTACACCTTC.

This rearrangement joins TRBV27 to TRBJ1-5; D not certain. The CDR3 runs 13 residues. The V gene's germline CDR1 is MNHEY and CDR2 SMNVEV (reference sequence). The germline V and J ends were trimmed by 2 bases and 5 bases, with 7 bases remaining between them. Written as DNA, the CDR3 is TGTGCCAGCAGTTTAGGCATTTATCAGCCCCAGCATTTT. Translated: CASSLGIYQPQHF.

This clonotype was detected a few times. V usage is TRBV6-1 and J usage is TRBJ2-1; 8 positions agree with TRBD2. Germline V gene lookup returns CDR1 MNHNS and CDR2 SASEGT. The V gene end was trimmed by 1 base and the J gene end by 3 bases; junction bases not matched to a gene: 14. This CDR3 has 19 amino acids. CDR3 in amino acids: CASSEGGLAGVPSYNEQFF. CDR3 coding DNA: TGTGCCAGCAGTGAAGGGGGTCTAGCGGGTGTCCCCAGCTACAATGAGCAGTTCTTC.

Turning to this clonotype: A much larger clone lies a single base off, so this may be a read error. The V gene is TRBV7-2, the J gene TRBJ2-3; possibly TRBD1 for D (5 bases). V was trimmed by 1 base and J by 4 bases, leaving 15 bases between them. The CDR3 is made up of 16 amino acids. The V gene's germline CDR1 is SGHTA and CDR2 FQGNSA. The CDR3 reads CASSLEVGQGSDTQYF. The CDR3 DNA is TGTGCCAGCAGCTTAGAGGTTGGTCAGGGATCAGATACGCAGTATTTT.

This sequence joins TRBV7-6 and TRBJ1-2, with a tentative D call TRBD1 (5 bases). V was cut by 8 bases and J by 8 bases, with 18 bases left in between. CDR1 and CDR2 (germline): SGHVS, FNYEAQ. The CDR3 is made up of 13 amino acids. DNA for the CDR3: TGTGCCAGCTCAGATACAGGCCGTCGGGGCTACACCTTC. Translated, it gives CASSDTGRRGYTF.

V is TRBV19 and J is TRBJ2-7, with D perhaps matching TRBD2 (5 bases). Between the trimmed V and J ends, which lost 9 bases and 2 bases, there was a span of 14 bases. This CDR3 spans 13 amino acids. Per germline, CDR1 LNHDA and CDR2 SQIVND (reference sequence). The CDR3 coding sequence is TGTGCCAGCTCGGACTCAGTTACCTACGAGCAGTACGTC. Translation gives CASSDSVTYEQYV.

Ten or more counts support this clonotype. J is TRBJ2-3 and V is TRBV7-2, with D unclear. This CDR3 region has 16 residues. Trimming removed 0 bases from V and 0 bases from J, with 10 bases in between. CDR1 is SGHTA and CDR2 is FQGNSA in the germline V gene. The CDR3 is CASSLAVRPSTDTQYF. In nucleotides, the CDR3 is TGTGCCAGCAGCTTAGCTGTCAGGCCCAGCACAGATACGCAGTATTTT. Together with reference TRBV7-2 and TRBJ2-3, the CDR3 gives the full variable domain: GAGVSQSPSNKVTEKGKDVELRCDPISGHTALYWYRQSLGQGLEFLIYFQGNSAPDKSGLPSDRFSAERTGGSVSTLTIQRTQQEDSAVYLCASSLAVRPSTDTQYFGPGTRLTVL.

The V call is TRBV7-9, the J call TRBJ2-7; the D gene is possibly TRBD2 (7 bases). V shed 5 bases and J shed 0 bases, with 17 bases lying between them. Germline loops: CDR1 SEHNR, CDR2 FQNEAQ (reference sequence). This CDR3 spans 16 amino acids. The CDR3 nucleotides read TGTGCCAGCAGCCCCCCGGGGGGCCCCCTCTCCTACGAGCAGTACTTC. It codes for CASSPPGGPLSYEQYF.

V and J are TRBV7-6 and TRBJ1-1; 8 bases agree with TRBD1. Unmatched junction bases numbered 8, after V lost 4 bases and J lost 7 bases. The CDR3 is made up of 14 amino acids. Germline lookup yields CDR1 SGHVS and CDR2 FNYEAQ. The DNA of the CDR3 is TGTGCCAGCAGCTCCCGGGACAGGCAAGGTGAAGCTTTCTTT. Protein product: CASSSRDRQGEAFF. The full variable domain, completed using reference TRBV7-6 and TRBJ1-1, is GAGVSQSPRYKVTKRGQDVALRCDPISGHVSLYWYRQALGQGPEFLTYFNYEAQQDKSGLPNDRFSAERPEGSISTLTIQRTEQRDSAMYRCASSSRDRQGEAFFGQGTRLTVV.

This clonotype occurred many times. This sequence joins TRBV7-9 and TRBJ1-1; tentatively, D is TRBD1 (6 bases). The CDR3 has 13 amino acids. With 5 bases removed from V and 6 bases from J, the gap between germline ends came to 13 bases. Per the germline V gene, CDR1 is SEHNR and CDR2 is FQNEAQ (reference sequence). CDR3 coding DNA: TGTGCCAGCAGCCCAGAAGGGGGACCTGAAGCTTTCTTT. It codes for CASSPEGGPEAFF.

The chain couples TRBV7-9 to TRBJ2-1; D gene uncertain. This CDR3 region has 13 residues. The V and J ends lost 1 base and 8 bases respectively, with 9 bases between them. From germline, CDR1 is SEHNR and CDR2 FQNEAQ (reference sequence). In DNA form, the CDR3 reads TGTGCCAGCAGCTTAGGGAGTGGGGATGAGCAGTTCTTC. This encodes CASSLGSGDEQFF.

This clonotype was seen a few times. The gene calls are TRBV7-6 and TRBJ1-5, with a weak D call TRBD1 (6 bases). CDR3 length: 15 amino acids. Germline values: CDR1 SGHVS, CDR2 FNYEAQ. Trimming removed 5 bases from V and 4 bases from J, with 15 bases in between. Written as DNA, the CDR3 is TGTGCCAGCAGCCAGGGGTGGGGTGGTAATCAGCCCCAGCATTTT. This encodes CASSQGWGGNQPQHF. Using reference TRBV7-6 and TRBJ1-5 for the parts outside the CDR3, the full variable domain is GAGVSQSPRYKVTKRGQDVALRCDPISGHVSLYWYRQALGQGPEFLTYFNYEAQQDKSGLPNDRFSAERPEGSISTLTIQRTEQRDSAMYRCASSQGWGGNQPQHFGDGTRLSIL.

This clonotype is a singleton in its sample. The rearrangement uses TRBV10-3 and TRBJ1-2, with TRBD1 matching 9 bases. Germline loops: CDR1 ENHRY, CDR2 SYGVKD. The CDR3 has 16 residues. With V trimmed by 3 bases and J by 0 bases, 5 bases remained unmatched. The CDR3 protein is CAISEPDRGANYGYTF. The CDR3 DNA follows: TGTGCCATCAGTGAACCGGACAGGGGAGCTAACTATGGCTACACCTTC.

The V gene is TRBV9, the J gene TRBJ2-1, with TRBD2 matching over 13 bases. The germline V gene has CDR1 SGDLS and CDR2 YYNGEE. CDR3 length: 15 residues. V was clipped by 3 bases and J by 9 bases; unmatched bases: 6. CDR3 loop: CASSEGLAGPPEQFF. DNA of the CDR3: TGTGCCAGCAGCGAGGGACTAGCGGGGCCGCCTGAGCAGTTCTTC.

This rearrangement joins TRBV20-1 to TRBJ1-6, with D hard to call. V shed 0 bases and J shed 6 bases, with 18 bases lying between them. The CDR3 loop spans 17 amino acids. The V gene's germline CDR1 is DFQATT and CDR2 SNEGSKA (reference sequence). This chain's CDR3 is CSARDPFQTPLNSPLHF. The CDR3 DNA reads TGCAGTGCTAGAGATCCCTTCCAAACCCCTCTTAATTCACCCCTCCACTTT.

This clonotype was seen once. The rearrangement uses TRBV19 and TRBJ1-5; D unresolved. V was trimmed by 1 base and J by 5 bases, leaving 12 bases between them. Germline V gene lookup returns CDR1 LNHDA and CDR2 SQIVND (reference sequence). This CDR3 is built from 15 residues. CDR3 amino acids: CASSIGGGPHQPQHF. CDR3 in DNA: TGTGCCAGTAGTATAGGAGGAGGGCCGCATCAGCCCCAGCATTTT.

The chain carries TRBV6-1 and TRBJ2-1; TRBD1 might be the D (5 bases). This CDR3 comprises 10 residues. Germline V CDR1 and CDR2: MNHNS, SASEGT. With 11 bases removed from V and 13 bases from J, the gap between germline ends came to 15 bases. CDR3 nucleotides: TGTGCCTCCCAAGGGGCTACTCAGTTCTTC. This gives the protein CASQGATQFF.

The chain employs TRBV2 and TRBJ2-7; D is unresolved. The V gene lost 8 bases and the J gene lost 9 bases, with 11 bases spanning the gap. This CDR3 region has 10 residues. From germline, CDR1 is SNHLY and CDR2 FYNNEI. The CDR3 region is CASRFLGQYV. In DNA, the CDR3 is TGTGCCAGCCGGTTCCTTGGGCAGTACGTC.

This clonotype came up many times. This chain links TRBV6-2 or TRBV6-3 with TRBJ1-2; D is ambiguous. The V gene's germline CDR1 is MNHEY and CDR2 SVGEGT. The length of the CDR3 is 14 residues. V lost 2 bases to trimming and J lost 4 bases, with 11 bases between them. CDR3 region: CASSYRELPYGYTF. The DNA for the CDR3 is TGTGCCAGCAGTTACCGAGAGCTACCCTATGGCTACACCTTC.

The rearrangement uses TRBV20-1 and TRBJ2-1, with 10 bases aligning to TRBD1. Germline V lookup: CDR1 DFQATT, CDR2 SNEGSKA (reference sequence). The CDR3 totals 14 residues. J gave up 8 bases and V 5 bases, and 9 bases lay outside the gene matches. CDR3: CSAFAGTGVYEQFF. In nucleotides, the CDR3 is TGCAGTGCTTTCGCCGGGACAGGGGTATATGAGCAGTTCTTC.

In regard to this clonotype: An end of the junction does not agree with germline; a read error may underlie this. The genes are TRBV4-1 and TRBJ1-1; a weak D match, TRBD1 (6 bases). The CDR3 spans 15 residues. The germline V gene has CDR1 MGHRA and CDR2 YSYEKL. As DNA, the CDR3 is TGTGCCAGCAGCCAAGAAAGGACAGCCTCCACTGAAGCTTTCTTT. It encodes CASSQERTASTEAFF.

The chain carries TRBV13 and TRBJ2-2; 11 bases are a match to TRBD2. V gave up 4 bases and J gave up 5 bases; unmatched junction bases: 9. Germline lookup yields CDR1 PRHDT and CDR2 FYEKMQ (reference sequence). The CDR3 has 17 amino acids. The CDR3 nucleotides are TGTGCCAGCAGCTGCAGGACTAGCGGGTGGATTACCGGGGAGCTGTTTTTT. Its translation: CASSCRTSGWITGELFF. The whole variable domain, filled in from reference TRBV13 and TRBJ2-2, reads AAGVIQSPRHLIKEKRETATLKCYPIPRHDTVYWYQQGPGQDPQFLISFYEKMQSDKGSIPDRFSAQQFSDYHSELNMSSLELGDSALYFCASSCRTSGWITGELFFGEGSRLTVL.

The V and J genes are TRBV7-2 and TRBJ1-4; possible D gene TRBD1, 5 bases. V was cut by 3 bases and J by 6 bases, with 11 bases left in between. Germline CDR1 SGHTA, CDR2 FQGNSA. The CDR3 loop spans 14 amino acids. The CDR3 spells CASSFGAWYEKLFF. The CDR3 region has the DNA TGTGCCAGCAGCTTCGGGGCCTGGTATGAAAAACTGTTTTTT.

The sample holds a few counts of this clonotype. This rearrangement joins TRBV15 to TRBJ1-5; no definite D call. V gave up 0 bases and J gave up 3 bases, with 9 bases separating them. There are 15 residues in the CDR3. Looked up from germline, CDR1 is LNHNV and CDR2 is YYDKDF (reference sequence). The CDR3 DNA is TGTGCCACCAGCAGAGATTTAGGTATCAATCAGCCCCAGCATTTT. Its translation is CATSRDLGINQPQHF.

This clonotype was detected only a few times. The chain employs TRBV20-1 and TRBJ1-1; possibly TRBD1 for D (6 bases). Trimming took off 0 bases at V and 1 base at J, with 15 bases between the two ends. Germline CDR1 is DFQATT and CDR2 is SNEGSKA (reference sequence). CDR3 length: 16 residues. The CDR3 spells CSARDRRTDKNTEAFF. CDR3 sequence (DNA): TGCAGTGCTAGAGACCGAAGGACAGATAAGAACACTGAAGCTTTCTTT.

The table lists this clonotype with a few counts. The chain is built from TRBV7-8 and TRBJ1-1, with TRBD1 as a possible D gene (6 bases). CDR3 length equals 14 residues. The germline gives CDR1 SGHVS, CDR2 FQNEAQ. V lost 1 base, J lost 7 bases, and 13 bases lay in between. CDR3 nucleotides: TGTGCCAGCAGCTTAGATGGCAGGGGATTTGAAGCTTTCTTT. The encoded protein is CASSLDGRGFEAFF.